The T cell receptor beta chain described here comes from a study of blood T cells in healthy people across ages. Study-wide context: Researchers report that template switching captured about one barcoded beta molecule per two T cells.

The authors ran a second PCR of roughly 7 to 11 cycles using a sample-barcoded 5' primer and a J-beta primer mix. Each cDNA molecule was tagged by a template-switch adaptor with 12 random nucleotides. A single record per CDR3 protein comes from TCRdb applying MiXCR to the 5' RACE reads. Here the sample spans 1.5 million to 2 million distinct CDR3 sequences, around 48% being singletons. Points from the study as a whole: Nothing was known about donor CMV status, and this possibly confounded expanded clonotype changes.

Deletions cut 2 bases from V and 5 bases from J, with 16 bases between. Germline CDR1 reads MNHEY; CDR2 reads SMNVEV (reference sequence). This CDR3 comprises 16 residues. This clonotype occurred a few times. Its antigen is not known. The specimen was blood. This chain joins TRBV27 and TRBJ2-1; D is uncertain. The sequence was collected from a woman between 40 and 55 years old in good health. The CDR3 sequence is CASSLKYRAYHNEQFF. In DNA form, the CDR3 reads TGTGCCAGCAGTTTAAAATACCGGGCCTACCACAATGAGCAGTTCTTC.